This TCR beta chain derives from a study of blood T cell repertoires in COVID-19. Per the germline V gene, CDR1 is MNHEY and CDR2 is SVGEGT. After removal of 4 bases from V and 5 bases from J, the junction contained 3 bases not matched to a gene. This CDR3 has 14 amino acids. Per the original data handling: Reference gene primer amplification yielded estimated nucleated cell counts. The repertoire was sequenced with immunoSEQ multiplex PCR; TCRdb's copy has only in-frame clones and lacks some. That table is the source of V, J and clone size, and D and trimming were worked out from the DNA. The sample includes 200,000 to 250,000 clones, 83% of them seen just once.

J is TRBJ2-2 and V is TRBV6-2 or TRBV6-3, with 8 bases identical to TRBD2. The sample was peripheral blood. This sequence was found in a woman aged 50 to 65 with acute or convalescent COVID-19. This chain's CDR3 is CASSSTSVTGELFF. CDR3 nucleotide sequence: TGTGCCAGCAGTTCGACTAGCGTGACCGGGGAGCTGTTTTTT.